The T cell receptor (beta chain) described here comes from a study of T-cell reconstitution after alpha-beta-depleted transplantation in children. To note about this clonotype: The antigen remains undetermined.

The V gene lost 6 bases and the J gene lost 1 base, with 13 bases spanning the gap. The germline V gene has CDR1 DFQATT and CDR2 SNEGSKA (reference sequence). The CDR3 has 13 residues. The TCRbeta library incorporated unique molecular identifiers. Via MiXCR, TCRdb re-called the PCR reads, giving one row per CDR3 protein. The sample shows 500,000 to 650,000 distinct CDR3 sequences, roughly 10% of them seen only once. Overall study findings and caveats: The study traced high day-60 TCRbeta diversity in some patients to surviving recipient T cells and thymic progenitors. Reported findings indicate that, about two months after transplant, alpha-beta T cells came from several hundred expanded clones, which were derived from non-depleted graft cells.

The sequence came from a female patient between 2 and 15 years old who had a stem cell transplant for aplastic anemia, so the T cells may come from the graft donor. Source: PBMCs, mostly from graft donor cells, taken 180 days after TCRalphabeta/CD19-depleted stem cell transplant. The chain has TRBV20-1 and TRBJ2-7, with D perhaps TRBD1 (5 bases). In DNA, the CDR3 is TGCAGTGCGAGGCGACAGCCTTCCTACGAGCAGTACGTC. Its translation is CSARRQPSYEQYV.